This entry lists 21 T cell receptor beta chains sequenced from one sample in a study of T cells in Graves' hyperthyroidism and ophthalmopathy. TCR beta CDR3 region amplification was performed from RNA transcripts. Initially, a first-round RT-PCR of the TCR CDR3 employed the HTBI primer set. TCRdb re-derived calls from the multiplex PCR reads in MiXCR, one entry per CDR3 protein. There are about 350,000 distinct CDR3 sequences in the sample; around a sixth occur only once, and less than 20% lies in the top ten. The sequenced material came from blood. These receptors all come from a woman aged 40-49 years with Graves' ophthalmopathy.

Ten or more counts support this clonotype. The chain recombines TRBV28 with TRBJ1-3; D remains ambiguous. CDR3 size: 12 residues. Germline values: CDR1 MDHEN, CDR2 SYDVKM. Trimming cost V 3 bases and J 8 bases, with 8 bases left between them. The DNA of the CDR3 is TGTGCCAGCAGTTTTTCTCGTTACACCATATATTTT. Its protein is CASSFSRYTIYF.

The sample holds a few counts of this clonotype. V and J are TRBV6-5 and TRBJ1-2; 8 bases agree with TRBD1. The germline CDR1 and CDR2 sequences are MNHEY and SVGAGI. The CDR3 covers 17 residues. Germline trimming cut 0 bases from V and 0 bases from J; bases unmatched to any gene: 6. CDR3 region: CASSYSATGVTNYGYTF. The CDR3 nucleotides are TGTGCCAGCAGTTACTCGGCGACAGGGGTAACTAACTATGGCTACACCTTC.

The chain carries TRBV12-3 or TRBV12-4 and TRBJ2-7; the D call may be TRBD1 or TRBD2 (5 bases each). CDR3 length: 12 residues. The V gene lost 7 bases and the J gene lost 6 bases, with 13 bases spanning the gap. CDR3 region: CASTRGPGEQYF. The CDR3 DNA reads TGTGCCAGCACCCGGGGCCCGGGCGAGCAGTACTTC.

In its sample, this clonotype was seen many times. The CDR3 coding sequence is TGTGCCACCAGCCCCCGGGACAGCGGGTATGGCTACACCTTC. The encoded protein is CATSPRDSGYGYTF. The chain links TRBV15 to TRBJ1-2, with TRBD1 matching over 7 bases. With V trimmed by 5 bases and J by 5 bases, 8 bases remained unmatched. CDR1 LNHNV and CDR2 YYDKDF come from the germline V gene (reference sequence). This CDR3 spans 14 amino acids.

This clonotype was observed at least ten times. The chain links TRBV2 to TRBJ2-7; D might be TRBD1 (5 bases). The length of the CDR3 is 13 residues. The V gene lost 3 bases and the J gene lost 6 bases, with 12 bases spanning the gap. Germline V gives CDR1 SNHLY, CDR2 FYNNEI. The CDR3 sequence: CASSDRGIGEQYF. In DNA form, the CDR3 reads TGTGCCAGCAGTGATAGGGGTATCGGCGAGCAGTACTTC.

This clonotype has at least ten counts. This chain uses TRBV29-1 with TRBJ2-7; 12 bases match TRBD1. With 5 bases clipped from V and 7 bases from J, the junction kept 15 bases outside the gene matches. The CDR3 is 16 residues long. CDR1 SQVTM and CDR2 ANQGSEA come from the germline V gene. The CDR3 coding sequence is TGCAGCGTTTCCTCCCAATTAGGGGACAGGGGGCGAGAGCAGTACTTC. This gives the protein CSVSSQLGDRGREQYF.

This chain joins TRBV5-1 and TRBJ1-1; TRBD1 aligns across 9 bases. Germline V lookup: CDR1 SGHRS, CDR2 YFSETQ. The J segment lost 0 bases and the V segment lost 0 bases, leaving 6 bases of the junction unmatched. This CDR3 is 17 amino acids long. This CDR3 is CASSLATGGLMNTEAFF. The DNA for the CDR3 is TGCGCCAGCAGCTTGGCGACAGGGGGACTTATGAACACTGAAGCTTTCTTT.

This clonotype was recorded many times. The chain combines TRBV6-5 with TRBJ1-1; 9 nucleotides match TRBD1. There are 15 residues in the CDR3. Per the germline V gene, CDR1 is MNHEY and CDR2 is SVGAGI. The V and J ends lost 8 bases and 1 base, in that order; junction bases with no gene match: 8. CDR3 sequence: CASGGQGKGNTEAFF. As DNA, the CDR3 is TGTGCCAGCGGGGGACAGGGCAAAGGGAACACTGAAGCTTTCTTT.

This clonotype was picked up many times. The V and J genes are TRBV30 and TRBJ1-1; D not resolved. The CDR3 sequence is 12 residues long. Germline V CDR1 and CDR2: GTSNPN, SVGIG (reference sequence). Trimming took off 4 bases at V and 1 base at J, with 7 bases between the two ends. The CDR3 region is CAWNGENTEAFF. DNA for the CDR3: TGTGCCTGGAATGGGGAGAACACTGAAGCTTTCTTT.

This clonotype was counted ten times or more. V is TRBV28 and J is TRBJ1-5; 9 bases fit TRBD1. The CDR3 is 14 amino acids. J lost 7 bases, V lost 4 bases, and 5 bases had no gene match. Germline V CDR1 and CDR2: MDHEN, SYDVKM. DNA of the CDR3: TGTGCCAGCAGTTCTCGACAGGGGGTGCAGCCCCAGCATTTT. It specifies CASSSRQGVQPQHF.

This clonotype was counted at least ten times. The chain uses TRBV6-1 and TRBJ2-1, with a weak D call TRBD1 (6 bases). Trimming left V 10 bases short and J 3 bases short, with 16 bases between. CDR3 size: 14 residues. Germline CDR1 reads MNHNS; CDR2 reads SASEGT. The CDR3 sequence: CATQTGDNYNEQFF. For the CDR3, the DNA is TGTGCCACCCAGACAGGTGACAACTACAATGAGCAGTTCTTC.

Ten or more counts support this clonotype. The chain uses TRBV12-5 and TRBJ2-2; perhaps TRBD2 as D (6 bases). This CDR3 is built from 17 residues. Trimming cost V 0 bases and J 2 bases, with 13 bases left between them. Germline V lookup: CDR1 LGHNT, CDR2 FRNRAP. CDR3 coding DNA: TGTGCTAGTGGTTTGGTACCCGTGGACTACAACACCGGGGAGCTGTTTTTT. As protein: CASGLVPVDYNTGELFF.

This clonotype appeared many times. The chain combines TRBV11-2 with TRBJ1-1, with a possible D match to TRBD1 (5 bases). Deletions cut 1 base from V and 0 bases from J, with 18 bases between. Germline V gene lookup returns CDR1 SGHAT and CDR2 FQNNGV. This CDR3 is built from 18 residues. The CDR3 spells CASSLGPMGEPMNTEAFF. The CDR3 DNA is TGTGCCAGCAGCTTAGGACCGATGGGGGAGCCCATGAACACTGAAGCTTTCTTT.

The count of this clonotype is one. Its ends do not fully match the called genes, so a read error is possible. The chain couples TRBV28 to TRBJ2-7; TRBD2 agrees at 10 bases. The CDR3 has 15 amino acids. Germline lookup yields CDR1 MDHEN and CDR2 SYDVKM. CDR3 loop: CASSFLALAGQEQCF. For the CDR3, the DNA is TGTGCCAGCAGTTTCTTAGCACTAGCGGGGCAGGAACAGTGCTTC. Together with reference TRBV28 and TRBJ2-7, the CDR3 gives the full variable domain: DVKVTQSSRYLVKRTGEKVFLECVQDMDHENMFWYRQDPGLGLRLIYFSYDVKMKEKGDIPEGYSVSREKKERFSLILESASTNQTSMYLCASSFLALAGQEQCFGPGTRLTVT.

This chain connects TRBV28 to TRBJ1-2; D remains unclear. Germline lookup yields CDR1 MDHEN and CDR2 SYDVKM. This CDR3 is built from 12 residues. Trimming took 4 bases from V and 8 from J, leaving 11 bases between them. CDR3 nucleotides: TGTGCCAGCAGTTCCGTTGGCGGAGGCTACACCTTC. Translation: CASSSVGGGYTF.

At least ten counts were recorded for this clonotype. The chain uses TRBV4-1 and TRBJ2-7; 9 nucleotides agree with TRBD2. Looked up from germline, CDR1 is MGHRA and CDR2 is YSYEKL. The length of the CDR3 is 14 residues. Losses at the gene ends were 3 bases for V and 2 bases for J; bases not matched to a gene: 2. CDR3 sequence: CASSQLAGTYEQYF. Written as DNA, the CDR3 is TGCGCCAGCAGCCAGCTAGCGGGAACCTACGAGCAGTACTTC.

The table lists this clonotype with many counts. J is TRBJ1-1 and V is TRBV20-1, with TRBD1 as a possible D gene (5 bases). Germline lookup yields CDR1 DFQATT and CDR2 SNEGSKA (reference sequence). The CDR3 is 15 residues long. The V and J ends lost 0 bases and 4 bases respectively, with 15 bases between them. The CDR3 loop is CSARDHPRGGTEAFF. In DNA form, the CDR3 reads TGCAGTGCTAGAGACCACCCGCGGGGCGGCACTGAAGCTTTCTTT.

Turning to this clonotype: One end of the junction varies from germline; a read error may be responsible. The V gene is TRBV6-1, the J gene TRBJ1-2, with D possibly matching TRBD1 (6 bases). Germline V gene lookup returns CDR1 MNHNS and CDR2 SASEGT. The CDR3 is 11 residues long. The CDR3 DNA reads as TGTGCCAACAGGGATTACTATGGCTACAACTTC. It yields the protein CANRDYYGYNF.

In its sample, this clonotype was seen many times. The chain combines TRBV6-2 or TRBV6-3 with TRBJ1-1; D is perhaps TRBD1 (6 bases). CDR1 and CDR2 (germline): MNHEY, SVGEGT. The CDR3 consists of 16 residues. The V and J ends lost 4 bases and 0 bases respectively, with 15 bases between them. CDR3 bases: TGTGCCAGCAGTTCCCGAGGGGGGGCCATGAACACTGAAGCTTTCTTT. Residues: CASSSRGGAMNTEAFF.

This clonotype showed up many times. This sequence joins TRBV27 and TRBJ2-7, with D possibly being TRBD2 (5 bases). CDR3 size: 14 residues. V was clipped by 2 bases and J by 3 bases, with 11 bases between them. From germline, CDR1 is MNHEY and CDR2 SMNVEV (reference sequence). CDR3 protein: CASSLIGKGYEQYF. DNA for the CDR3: TGTGCCAGCAGTTTAATCGGGAAGGGCTACGAGCAGTACTTC.

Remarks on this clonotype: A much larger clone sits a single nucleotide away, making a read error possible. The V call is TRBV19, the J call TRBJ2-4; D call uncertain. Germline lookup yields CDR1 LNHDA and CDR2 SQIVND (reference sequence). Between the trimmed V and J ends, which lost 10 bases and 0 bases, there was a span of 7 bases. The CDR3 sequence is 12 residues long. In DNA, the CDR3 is TGTGCCACTGGAGCAGCCAAAAACATTCAGTACTTC. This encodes CATGAAKNIQYF.